Each of the 28 T cell receptor beta chains below was sequenced from the same sample in a study of a mutant IDH1 vaccine in newly diagnosed glioma (dated by TCRdb to about 2021). For these receptors, no antigen is known. What the time point label conveys for this sample: week 35, safety follow-up. Each vaccine dose, consisting of 300 ug of a 20-mer mutant IDH1 peptide in Montanide, was administered subcutaneously with topical imiquimod. Receptor libraries were prepared by the immunoSEQ multiplex PCR assay. This is the immuneACCESS table as TCRdb keeps it, with only in-frame sequences that have V and J called. A part of the clones is gone; compared with another copy, unresolved V genes explain less than half, and the rest is unexplained. This sample has around 60,000 clones in its table, and 80% to 85% of those were observed once. The ten largest clones capture about 4% of the sample. This material consisted of PBMCs, taken from a glioma patient whose treatment included an IDH1 peptide vaccine. These receptor sequences come from a young man with glioma.

Only one count was recorded for this clone. This chain uses TRBV29-1 with TRBJ1-5, with 10 positions matching TRBD1. Germline V gives CDR1 SQVTM, CDR2 ANQGSEA. J gave up 7 bases and V 2 bases, and 2 bases lay outside the gene matches. This CDR3 contains 13 residues. The CDR3 region is CSVERDRGQPQHF. Here the CDR3 DNA reads TGCAGCGTTGAAAGGGACAGGGGACAGCCCCAGCATTTT.

The genes are TRBV5-1 and TRBJ1-5; no clear D. The CDR3 spans 14 residues. The V end lost 0 bases, the J end lost 5 bases, and 9 bases lay between the germline ends. From germline, CDR1 is SGHRS and CDR2 YFSETQ. The CDR3: CASSLEAGHQPQHF. As DNA, the CDR3 is TGCGCCAGCAGCTTGGAGGCAGGCCATCAGCCCCAGCATTTT.

J is TRBJ1-6 and V is TRBV19; possible D gene TRBD1, 5 bases. Germline V gene lookup returns CDR1 LNHDA and CDR2 SQIVND (reference sequence). CDR3 length: 14 amino acids. V was pared by 3 bases and J by 7 bases, with 10 bases between. In nucleotides, the CDR3 is TGTGCCAGTAGTATGTACGGGGGAAATTCACCCCTCCACTTT. Amino acids: CASSMYGGNSPLHF.

The gene calls are TRBV7-7 and TRBJ2-5, with 11 bases matching TRBD2. The CDR3 runs to 16 residues. Germline assignment: CDR1 SSHAT and CDR2 FNYEAQ (reference sequence). The V segment lost 10 bases and the J segment 1 base; nucleotides outside the gene matches: 11. CDR3 sequence: CATARLAGGFQETQYF. CDR3 coding DNA: TGTGCCACCGCCAGGCTAGCGGGAGGATTCCAAGAGACCCAGTACTTC.

The count of this clone is one. The chain combines TRBV28 with TRBJ2-3, with TRBD1 as a possible D gene (5 bases). V lost 7 bases, J lost 3 bases, and 11 bases lay in between. This CDR3 is built from 13 residues. CDR1 and CDR2 from the germline V gene are MDHEN and SYDVKM. CDR3 residues: CASKGPVTDTQYF. The CDR3 nucleotides are TGTGCCAGCAAGGGGCCCGTGACAGATACGCAGTATTTT.

The J gene is TRBJ2-2, the V gene TRBV6-6, with 8 bases lining up with TRBD2. The V segment lost 5 bases and the J segment 11 bases; nucleotides outside the gene matches: 7. Germline V gene sequence: CDR1 MNHNY, CDR2 SVGAGI (reference sequence). The CDR3 runs 13 residues. The CDR3 DNA sequence: TGTGCCAGCAGTGCCACGCGGGGGGTTGAGCTGTTTTTT. It encodes CASSATRGVELFF.

Only one count was recorded for this clone. The J gene is TRBJ2-7, the V gene TRBV27; 9 nucleotides match TRBD1. The CDR3 contains 16 residues. J lost 4 bases, V lost 5 bases, and 12 bases had no gene match. Germline lookup yields CDR1 MNHEY and CDR2 SMNVEV (reference sequence). The CDR3 coding sequence is TGTGCCAGCAGTGCGGACAGGGGTCCTACATCATACGAGCAGTACTTC. Translated: CASSADRGPTSYEQYF.

The chain combines TRBV29-1 with TRBJ2-7; possible D gene TRBD1, 6 bases. The germline V gene has CDR1 SQVTM and CDR2 ANQGSEA. V was clipped by 2 bases and J by 2 bases, with 13 bases between them. The CDR3 has 14 amino acids. In DNA, the CDR3 is TGCAGCGTTGAAATCGGGCAGGGGACCTACGAGCAGTACTTC. Its translation is CSVEIGQGTYEQYF.

The chain uses TRBV6-1 and TRBJ1-2; D possibly corresponds to TRBD1 (6 bases). The CDR3 totals 13 residues. CDR1 is MNHNS and CDR2 is SASEGT in the germline V gene. V was trimmed by 10 bases and J by 4 bases, leaving 16 bases between them. CDR3 coding DNA: TGTGCCACGAGTGAGACAGGAGTCTATGGCTACACCTTC. It encodes CATSETGVYGYTF.

The genes are TRBV28 and TRBJ1-5; D ambiguous. Germline CDR1 is MDHEN and CDR2 is SYDVKM. This CDR3 has 12 amino acids. Deletions cut 5 bases from V and 4 bases from J, with 6 bases between. As DNA, the CDR3 is TGTGCCAGCAGTCCGGTTAATCAGCCCCAGCATTTT. This sequence encodes CASSPVNQPQHF.

The V call is TRBV5-8, the J call TRBJ2-3; no reliable D call. The CDR3 extends over 13 amino acids. Trimming removed 4 bases from V and 4 bases from J, with 10 bases in between. From germline, CDR1 is SGHTS and CDR2 YDEGEE. In DNA form, the CDR3 reads TGTGCCAGCAGCCTGTTCGGGCCAGATACGCAGTATTTT. Translation gives CASSLFGPDTQYF. The whole variable domain, remainder taken from reference TRBV5-8 and TRBJ2-3, is EAGVTQSPTHLIKTRGQQATLRCSPISGHTSVYWYQQALGLGLQFLLWYDEGEERNRGNFPPRFSGRQFPNYSSELNVNALELEDSALYLCASSLFGPDTQYFGPGTRLTVL.

The chain uses TRBV4-2 and TRBJ1-4; D ambiguous. The germline CDR1 and CDR2 sequences are LGHNA and YNFKEQ. V lost 0 bases, J lost 4 bases, and 15 bases lay in between. CDR3 length: 17 residues. CDR3 loop: CASSQERIPAVNEKLFF. In nucleotides, the CDR3 is TGTGCCAGCAGCCAAGAGAGAATACCAGCAGTTAATGAAAAACTGTTTTTT.

This clone was detected only once. The chain couples TRBV19 to TRBJ1-2; the D gene is possibly TRBD1 (5 bases). CDR1 and CDR2 (germline): LNHDA, SQIVND (reference sequence). V gave up 5 bases and J gave up 4 bases, with 14 bases separating them. The CDR3 is 14 amino acids. The CDR3 DNA reads as TGTGCCAGTAGTCCCCGGGGGGACCTCTATGGCTACACCTTC. Translating it yields CASSPRGDLYGYTF. The variable domain in full, completed from reference TRBV19 and TRBJ1-2, reads DGGITQSPKYLFRKEGQNVTLSCEQNLNHDAMYWYRQDPGQGLRLIYYSQIVNDFQKGDIAEGYSVSREKKESFPLTVTSAQKNPTAFYLCASSPRGDLYGYTFGSGTRLTVV.

The CDR3 DNA reads TGTGCCAGCTCACCAACAGGGTCCCCTTCCTACGAGCAGTACTTC. This sequence encodes CASSPTGSPSYEQYF. This chain connects TRBV18 to TRBJ2-7; TRBD1 might be the D (6 bases). Germline V lookup: CDR1 KGHSH, CDR2 LQKENI. The ends were cut back, 2 bases at V and 1 base at J, with 12 bases in the middle. This CDR3 is 15 amino acids long. Drawing the rest from reference TRBV18 and TRBJ2-7, the complete variable domain is NAGVMQNPRHLVRRRGQEARLRCSPMKGHSHVYWYRQLPEEGLKFMVYLQKENIIDESGMPKERFSAEFPKEGPSILRIQQVVRGDSAAYFCASSPTGSPSYEQYFGPGTRLTVT.

The chain couples TRBV18 to TRBJ1-4; D is uncertain. This CDR3 region has 17 residues. From germline, CDR1 is KGHSH and CDR2 LQKENI. Deletions cut 2 bases from V and 0 bases from J, with 13 bases between. DNA of the CDR3: TGTGCCAGCTCACCATCCCCAAGCCGGGCAACTAATGAAAAACTGTTTTTT. Translation gives CASSPSPSRATNEKLFF.

V usage is TRBV11-2 and J usage is TRBJ2-5; 7 bases agree with TRBD1. The V and J ends lost 10 bases and 2 bases, in that order; junction bases with no gene match: 7. The CDR3 extends over 13 amino acids. Germline CDR1 SGHAT, CDR2 FQNNGV. CDR3 region: CAITGARQETQYF. In nucleotides, the CDR3 is TGTGCCATCACAGGGGCAAGACAAGAGACCCAGTACTTC.

The chain uses TRBV29-1 and TRBJ2-7, with 8 bases matching TRBD1. Germline V gene data show CDR1 as SQVTM and CDR2 as ANQGSEA. The V and J ends lost 4 bases and 7 bases, in that order; junction bases with no gene match: 6. The CDR3 consists of 12 residues. The DNA of the CDR3 is TGCAGCGTTGGGCAGGGGGCACGGGAGCAGTACTTC. This gives the protein CSVGQGAREQYF.

This chain joins TRBV5-1 and TRBJ1-2; D ambiguous. The germline V gene has CDR1 SGHRS and CDR2 YFSETQ. V lost 5 bases, J lost 8 bases, and 22 bases lay in between. There are 15 residues in the CDR3. The CDR3 here is CASRHPTSGSGGYTF. The CDR3 DNA reads TGCGCCAGCAGACATCCAACCTCGGGAAGCGGCGGCTACACCTTC.

V is TRBV6-5 and J is TRBJ1-6, with unresolved D. Trimming removed 6 bases from V and 7 bases from J, with 13 bases in between. The CDR3 has 14 residues. Looked up from germline, CDR1 is MNHEY and CDR2 is SVGAGI. CDR3 nucleotide sequence: TGTGCCAGCAGCCTCCCAGGAACAAATTCACCCCTCCACTTT. This gives the protein CASSLPGTNSPLHF.

This chain joins TRBV5-6 and TRBJ2-1; D is possibly TRBD1 (5 bases). The germline V gene has CDR1 SGHDT and CDR2 YYEEEE. The CDR3 contains 15 residues. The V end was cut by 0 bases, the J end by 10 bases, with 17 bases between. The chain's CDR3 is CASSLVGQGLREQFF. The CDR3 region has the DNA TGTGCCAGCAGCTTGGTTGGGCAGGGTCTTCGGGAGCAGTTCTTC.

This sequence joins TRBV9 and TRBJ1-2; no firm D call. Per the germline V gene, CDR1 is SGDLS and CDR2 is YYNGEE. Trimming took 0 bases from V and 7 from J, leaving 16 bases between them. The CDR3 has 15 residues. CDR3 nucleotide sequence: TGTGCCAGCAGCGTAGGCCTTAGGATTCTGAGTGGCTACACCTTC. It specifies CASSVGLRILSGYTF. Full variable domain (outside the CDR3, taken from reference TRBV9 and TRBJ1-2): DSGVTQTPKHLITATGQRVTLRCSPRSGDLSVYWYQQSLDQGLQFLIQYYNGEERAKGNILERFSAQQFPDLHSELNLSSLELGDSALYFCASSVGLRILSGYTFGSGTRLTVV.

The chain has TRBV4-1 and TRBJ1-1; no definite D call. CDR3 length: 15 amino acids. V shed 3 bases and J shed 6 bases, with 17 bases lying between them. Germline V lookup: CDR1 MGHRA, CDR2 YSYEKL. For the CDR3, the DNA is TGCGCCAGCAGCCAGAGACACACGACTTTGGCTGAAGCTTTCTTT. Translating it yields CASSQRHTTLAEAFF.

This rearrangement joins TRBV2 to TRBJ2-7; D unclear. The CDR3 is 14 residues long. V lost 5 bases and J 6 bases, leaving 17 bases between the germline ends. Per germline, CDR1 SNHLY and CDR2 FYNNEI. The DNA for the CDR3 is TGTGCCAGCAGTTTAAGCCCCACTCTGCGCGAGCAGTACTTC. This translates into CASSLSPTLREQYF.

This sequence joins TRBV11-2 and TRBJ2-7; 13 bases align to TRBD2. V was pared by 4 bases and J by 2 bases, with 5 bases of the junction left unmatched. The length of the CDR3 is 16 residues. Germline V gene lookup returns CDR1 SGHAT and CDR2 FQNNGV. The CDR3 spells CASSSWTSGGPYEQYF. The CDR3, as DNA: TGTGCCAGCAGCTCCTGGACTAGCGGGGGACCCTACGAGCAGTACTTC.

The chain combines TRBV2 with TRBJ1-1, with a possible D match to TRBD1 (6 bases). V was clipped by 3 bases and J by 4 bases, with 24 bases between them. The CDR3 loop spans 18 amino acids. Germline V CDR1 and CDR2: SNHLY, FYNNEI. The CDR3 loop reads CASSDGGKDSLYPTEAFF. In nucleotides, the CDR3 is TGTGCCAGCAGTGATGGAGGAAAGGACAGTCTTTACCCCACTGAAGCTTTCTTT.

The CDR3 bases are TGTGCCAGCAGAGGGACTAGGGGGGCCACAGATACGCAGTATTTT. Its protein product is CASRGTRGATDTQYF. The V and J genes are TRBV11-2 and TRBJ2-3; 8 bases match TRBD2. The CDR3 sequence is 15 residues long. From germline, CDR1 is SGHAT and CDR2 FQNNGV. J lost 2 bases, V lost 6 bases, and 7 bases had no gene match.

CDR3 region: CASSPNAKQGWRVYGYTF. The CDR3 region has the DNA TGTGCCAGCAGCCCCAACGCTAAACAGGGGTGGCGTGTCTATGGCTACACCTTC. V and J are TRBV5-4 and TRBJ1-2, with TRBD1 matching over 7 bases. CDR1 is SGHNT and CDR2 is YYREEE in the germline V gene (reference sequence). V lost 4 bases and J lost 4; bases outside the gene matches: 19. There are 18 residues in the CDR3.

The CDR3: CASSSPASGGLNTGELFF. The CDR3 DNA follows: TGTGCCAGCAGTTCCCCGGCTAGCGGGGGGCTTAACACCGGGGAGCTGTTTTTT. The chain joins TRBV27 to TRBJ2-2, with 11 bases identical to TRBD2. CDR3 length: 18 residues. Per the germline V gene, CDR1 is MNHEY and CDR2 is SMNVEV (reference sequence). V shed 4 bases and J 2 bases; nucleotides not matched to a gene: 9.